This TCR beta chain was identified in a study of T-cell memory formation after mild COVID-19. The 5'RACE method, run with constant-segment primers, produced TCR alpha and TCR beta cDNA libraries (carrying sample barcodes and UMIs). TCRdb ran MiXCR on the 5' RACE reads and lists one entry per CDR3 protein. This repertoire shows hundreds of thousands of distinct CDR3 sequences, 15% to 20% found once; its top ten account for around 13%. This clonotype has just a few counts. CDR1 and CDR2 (germline): KGHDR, SFDVKD. J gave up 3 bases and V 5 bases, and 3 bases lay outside the gene matches. This CDR3 region has 14 residues.

The chain employs TRBV24-1 and TRBJ1-5, with 7 bases fitting TRBD1. The TCR was taken from an adult woman who had mild COVID-19 (a few samples of this study predate the infection). Cell type and time point are not known. Material: PBMCs or a T cell subset sorted from them (not recorded which). Here the CDR3 DNA reads TGTGCCACCAGTGTACAGGGGAACAATCAGCCCCAGCATTTT. It is translated as CATSVQGNNQPQHF.